This is a list of T cell receptor beta chains from one sample in a study of blood T cell repertoires in COVID-19. Repertoires were generated with immunoSEQ multiplex PCR, while TCRdb's copy carries only in-frame clones and drops some. Of around 260,000 clones in the sample, more than 80% were seen once. The sequenced sample consisted of PBMCs or T cells enriched from blood (not recorded which). The receptors were gathered from a woman in her twenties or thirties who had recovered from COVID-19. Both conserved end residues are part of each CDR3. D genes are given only for firm matches. Where a row states a size, it is once, few, many or the class of an expanded clone; other rows omit it.

d_gene	len	v_gene	abundance	j_gene	CDR3nt	CDR3aa
-	14	TRBV7-2	-	TRBJ2-3	TGTGCCAGCAGCTTAGTCCGGAGCACAGATACGCAGTATTTT	CASSLVRSTDTQYF
TRBD1	15	TRBV5-6	-	TRBJ1-5	TGTGCCAGCAGCTTGACAGGGGCTTTTGATCAGCCCCAGCATTTT	CASSLTGAFDQPQHF
-	12	TRBV30	-	TRBJ2-7	TGTGCCTGGAGGAAGAGCTCCTACGAGCAGTACTTC	CAWRKSSYEQYF
-	14	TRBV9	-	TRBJ1-4	TGTGCCAGCAGCGTGGGGACAATCGGTGAAAAACTGTTTTTT	CASSVGTIGEKLFF
-	14	TRBV3-1/TRBV3-2	-	TRBJ1-4	TGTGCCAGCAGCCAGAAAGACAGGTTTGAAAAACTGTTTTTT	CASSQKDRFEKLFF
TRBD2	15	TRBV7-7	-	TRBJ2-2	TGTGCTAGCAGCTTATGGACTAGCGGGAGTAACGAGCTGTTTTTT	CASSLWTSGSNELFF
TRBD2	18	TRBV5-4	-	TRBJ2-5	TGTGCCAGCAGCCCGGAAGCGGGAGGAGGAGCTCGGCAAGAGACCCAGTACTTC	CASSPEAGGGARQETQYF
TRBD2	16	TRBV19	-	TRBJ2-7	TGTGCATCAAAGGATACGGGAGGAGCGTCCTCCTACGAGCAGTACTTC	CASKDTGGASSYEQYF
TRBD1	14	TRBV20-1	-	TRBJ1-5	TGCAGTGCTAGTGGGGACAGGGCCAATCAGCCCCAGCATTTT	CSASGDRANQPQHF
-	17	TRBV19	-	TRBJ2-7	TGTGCCAGTAGTATAGCAGCCAGGGCTGACCGCCCCTACGAGCAGTACTTC	CASSIAARADRPYEQYF
TRBD2	19	TRBV9	-	TRBJ2-1	TGTGCCAGCAGCGTAGGTGGACTAGCGGGGGCCAGCTCCTACAATGAGCAGTTCTTC	CASSVGGLAGASSYNEQFF
TRBD2	15	TRBV27	-	TRBJ2-7	TGTGCCAGCAGCCCTACTAGCGGGAGATTTTACGAGCAGTACTTC	CASSPTSGRFYEQYF
TRBD2	16	TRBV28	-	TRBJ2-5	TGTGCCAGCAGTTTAAGCATTAGCGGGAACCAAGAGACCCAGTACTTC	CASSLSISGNQETQYF
-	15	TRBV7-8	-	TRBJ1-2	TGTGCCAGCAGCCCCCGCGGACAAGGGAACTATGGCTACACCTTC	CASSPRGQGNYGYTF
-	13	TRBV9	-	TRBJ2-5	TGTGCCAGCAGCGCCCTAGGGGGGGCGGCCCAGTACTTC	CASSALGGAAQYF
TRBD1	16	TRBV28	once	TRBJ2-6	TGTGCCAGCAGCCAAACAGGGGGCGCGGGGGCCAACGTCCTGACTTTC	CASSQTGGAGANVLTF
-	11	TRBV12-3/TRBV12-4	-	TRBJ2-7	TGTGCCAGCAGAGGCGGTTACGAGCAGTACTTC	CASRGGYEQYF
-	15	TRBV5-1	-	TRBJ2-7	TGCGCCAGCAGCTTGGGGGGACTCATCCGGGACGAGCAGTACTTC	CASSLGGLIRDEQYF
-	12	TRBV2	once	TRBJ1-1	TGTGCCAGCACCCCAGAGGTGGTTGGAGCTTTCTTT	CASTPEVVGAFF
-	11	TRBV30	-	TRBJ2-7	TGTGCCTGGAAGCGTACCTACGAGCAGTACTTC	CAWKRTYEQYF
TRBD1	15	TRBV6-1	-	TRBJ2-7	TGTGCCAGCAGTGAAGCATGGGGACAGAGCTACGAGCAGTACTTC	CASSEAWGQSYEQYF
TRBD1	13	TRBV7-3	once	TRBJ2-2	TGTGCCAGCAGCAGACAGGGAATCGGGGAGCTGTTTTTT	CASSRQGIGELFF
TRBD1	16	TRBV6-7	-	TRBJ1-6	TGTGCCAGCAGTTACAAACAGGGGCGAAATAATTCACCCCTCCACTTT	CASSYKQGRNNSPLHF
TRBD2	15	TRBV27	once	TRBJ2-3	TGTGCCAGCAGTACACAGACTAGCGGGGCAGATACGCAGTATTTT	CASSTQTSGADTQYF
TRBD2	16	TRBV4-1	-	TRBJ2-1	TGCGCCAGCAGCCCGCCCGAGCGGGAGGGTCGCGATGAGCAGTTCTTC	CASSPPEREGRDEQFF
-	14	TRBV2	-	TRBJ2-1	TGTGCCAGCAGCCCCGGGAACGCGGACAATGAGCAGTTCTTC	CASSPGNADNEQFF
TRBD1	14	TRBV27	-	TRBJ2-7	TGTGCCAGCAGTGGCGGGACAGGGAGGTACGAGCAGTACTTC	CASSGGTGRYEQYF
-	15	TRBV28	-	TRBJ1-1	TGTGCCAGCAGTGGACTAGGGGTGGCGAACACTGAAGCTTTCTTT	CASSGLGVANTEAFF
-	15	TRBV19	-	TRBJ2-2	TGTGCCAGTAGTATCCGAGCGGCAAACACCGGGGAGCTGTTTTTT	CASSIRAANTGELFF
TRBD1	14	TRBV19	-	TRBJ1-1	TGTGCCAGTAGTACGGACAGGGTGGACACTGAAGCTTTCTTT	CASSTDRVDTEAFF
-	15	TRBV28	-	TRBJ1-6	TGTGCCAGCAGTTCGCTGAGCTCCTATAATTCACCCCTCCACTTT	CASSSLSSYNSPLHF
TRBD2	17	TRBV6-2/TRBV6-3	-	TRBJ2-5	TGTGCCAGCAGCCCCGGACTAGCCCCGCGGGGGGAGGAGACCCAGTACTTC	CASSPGLAPRGEETQYF
-	13	TRBV29-1	-	TRBJ1-1	TGCAGCGTTGAGACTTACGGGAACACTGAAGCTTTCTTT	CSVETYGNTEAFF
TRBD2	16	TRBV28	-	TRBJ2-1	TGTGCCAGCAGTTTATTCGGGACTAGCGGGACCAATGAGCAGTTCTTC	CASSLFGTSGTNEQFF
TRBD1	15	TRBV7-9	-	TRBJ1-1	TGTGCCAGCAGCCTAGGGACAGGTAGAAACACTGAAGCTTTCTTT	CASSLGTGRNTEAFF
-	15	TRBV28	-	TRBJ1-1	TGTGCCAGCAGTCTACAGGCGGTCAGGCTTACTGAAGCTTTCTTT	CASSLQAVRLTEAFF
TRBD1	13	TRBV7-2	-	TRBJ2-5	TGTGCCAGCGCCAGGGGGCCACAAGAGACCCAGTACTTC	CASARGPQETQYF
TRBD2	16	TRBV4-1	-	TRBJ2-7	TGCGCCAGCAGCCAAGAGCTCAGCGGGAGTCTCTACGAGCAGTACTTC	CASSQELSGSLYEQYF
TRBD1	14	TRBV28	-	TRBJ1-3	TGTGCCAGCAGTACCGGGACAGCTGGAAACACCATATATTTT	CASSTGTAGNTIYF
-	16	TRBV18	-	TRBJ1-5	TGTGCCAGCTCACTTACAGGGATGGGTAGCAATCAGCCCCAGCATTTT	CASSLTGMGSNQPQHF
TRBD1	15	TRBV6-5	-	TRBJ2-7	TGTGCCAGCAGGGCTGGACAGGGGGGGTCCTACGAGCAGTACTTC	CASRAGQGGSYEQYF
TRBD2	17	TRBV5-1	-	TRBJ2-3	TGCGCCAGCAGCCCCCGGACTAGCGGGAGTGGGACAGATACGCAGTATTTT	CASSPRTSGSGTDTQYF
-	15	TRBV7-9	few	TRBJ2-2	TGTGCCAGCAGCTCCCGAGTAGCAGGGACTGGGGAGCTGTTTTTT	CASSSRVAGTGELFF
-	11	TRBV29-1	once	TRBJ1-1	TGCAGCGTTCGCGACAGTACTGAAGCTTTCTTT	CSVRDSTEAFF
TRBD1	14	TRBV7-9	-	TRBJ1-1	TGTGCCATGGGGACAGCGAATCTTCCACCTGAAGCTTTCTTT	CAMGTANLPPEAFF
TRBD1	15	TRBV5-4	-	TRBJ1-1	TGTGCCAGCAGAAGGGACAGGGGGAAGCTCCCTGAAGCTTTCTTT	CASRRDRGKLPEAFF
-	12	TRBV7-3	-	TRBJ2-3	TGTGCCAGCAGCTTTAACAGGGATACGCAGTATTTT	CASSFNRDTQYF
TRBD2	13	TRBV29-1	-	TRBJ2-3	TGCAGCGTTGTAGCGGGAGGGTCAGATACGCAGTATTTT	CSVVAGGSDTQYF
TRBD2	13	TRBV5-1	-	TRBJ2-5	TGCGCCAGCAGCTGGGAGGGCAGGGAGACCCAGTACTTC	CASSWEGRETQYF
TRBD2	15	TRBV28	-	TRBJ2-7	TGTGCCAGCAGTACTCGACTAGCGGTCTCCTACGAGCAGTACTTC	CASSTRLAVSYEQYF
TRBD1	16	TRBV7-9	-	TRBJ1-2	TGTGCCAGCAGCCGATTCAACAGGGGGCGCGACTATGGCTACACCTTC	CASSRFNRGRDYGYTF
TRBD2	18	TRBV18	-	TRBJ2-3	TGTGCCAGCTCACCTCTTGTAGCGGGAGCCGGGCGGACAGATACGCAGTATTTT	CASSPLVAGAGRTDTQYF
TRBD2	15	TRBV7-9	-	TRBJ2-5	TGTGCCAGCAGCTCGGGACTAGCGGGACAAGAGACCCAGTACTTC	CASSSGLAGQETQYF
TRBD1	15	TRBV4-2	-	TRBJ2-2	TGTGCCAGCAGCCCGACAGGGGCGAACACCGGGGAGCTGTTTTTT	CASSPTGANTGELFF